Listed below are T cell receptor beta chains from one sample, sequenced in a study of Ad26.COV2.S vaccination and SARS-CoV-2 variants. Method: immunoSEQ multiplex PCR; TCRdb's copy keeps in-frame clones and lacks some. The sample carries a few hundred thousand clones, roughly 86% recorded once. The sequencing used peripheral blood, collected in a trial of Ad26.COV2.S vaccine versus placebo. Receptors were obtained from a person between 18 and 59 years old who received the Ad26.COV2.S COVID-19 vaccine or a placebo. Each CDR3 is given with its conserved first and last residue. The D gene is left open where the match is weak. A row's size may be missing; if present it is once, few, many or a size class.

TRBJ1-5 | TRBV12-5 | - | - | TGTGCTAGTGGTTTGGTTCTCGGGGCAGGAGTAAATCAGCCCCAGCATTTT | CASGLVLGAGVNQPQHF
TRBJ2-1 | TRBV19 | - | TRBD2 | TGTGCCAGTAGGTCACTAGCGGCTAGCTCCTACAATGAGCAGTTCTTC | CASRSLAASSYNEQFF
TRBJ1-2 | TRBV29-1 | once | TRBD1 | TGCAGCGTTGACGGGACAGGGGGCCGGGGCTACACCTTC | CSVDGTGGRGYTF
TRBJ2-7 | TRBV4-3 | once | - | TGCGCCAGCAGCCGTTCCGGGATTTCACCAGAATACGAGCAGTACTTC | CASSRSGISPEYEQYF
TRBJ2-5 | TRBV11-2 | - | TRBD2 | TGTGCCAGCATAGTCGGACTAGCGGGGGGGCGGGAGACCCAGTACTTC | CASIVGLAGGRETQYF
TRBJ2-3 | TRBV7-2 | - | - | TGTGCCAGCAGCTTCACGAGGACAGCTAGCACAGATACGCAGTATTTT | CASSFTRTASTDTQYF
TRBJ2-1 | TRBV7-8 | - | - | TGTGCCAGCAGCTCCCCCACTAGCCCCTCCTACAATGAGCAGTTCTTC | CASSSPTSPSYNEQFF
TRBJ1-1 | TRBV19 | - | - | TGTGCCAGTAGTCACGCGTCGGGGAAGGGAACTGAAGCTTTCTTT | CASSHASGKGTEAFF
TRBJ2-3 | TRBV3-1/TRBV3-2 | - | - | TGTGCCAGCAGCCAACGTTCACAGGGAAGTTACCGCACAGATACGCAGTATTTT | CASSQRSQGSYRTDTQYF
TRBJ2-5 | TRBV3-1/TRBV3-2 | - | TRBD2 | TGTGCCAGCAGTCAAAGCGGGAGCCAAGAGACCCAGTACTTC | CASSQSGSQETQYF
TRBJ2-5 | TRBV3-1/TRBV3-2 | - | TRBD2 | TGTGCCAGCAGTTACAGTGGGACTAGTCAGGAGACCCAGTACTTC | CASSYSGTSQETQYF
TRBJ2-7 | TRBV6-2/TRBV6-3 | - | TRBD2 | TGTGCCAGCAGTTGGAATGTAGCGGGGGTCTCCTACGAGCAGTACTTC | CASSWNVAGVSYEQYF
TRBJ1-6 | TRBV12-3/TRBV12-4 | few | - | TGTGCCAGCAGCCTATCAGGGGCGTCACCCCTCCACTTT | CASSLSGASPLHF
TRBJ1-5 | TRBV12-3/TRBV12-4 | - | - | TGTGCCAGCAGTTGGAGCAATCAGCCCCAGCATTTT | CASSWSNQPQHF
TRBJ2-1 | TRBV30 | - | TRBD1 | TGTGCCTGGAGTAGACAGGGGAATGAGCAGTTCTTC | CAWSRQGNEQFF
TRBJ1-2 | TRBV11-2 | - | - | TGTGCCAGCAGCTTAGCCCCTAACTATGGCTACACCTTC | CASSLAPNYGYTF
TRBJ2-5 | TRBV6-5 | - | - | TGTGCCAGCATTTCTCCGGGACGAGAGACCCAGTACTTC | CASISPGRETQYF
TRBJ2-1 | TRBV7-2 | - | TRBD2 | TGTGCCAGCAGCCGTGACGCTACTAGCGGGAACAATGAGCAGTTCTTC | CASSRDATSGNNEQFF
TRBJ2-5 | TRBV7-9 | - | - | TGTGCCAGCAGCCCCGGCGCCGGGACCCAAGAGACCCAGTACTTC | CASSPGAGTQETQYF
TRBJ2-3 | TRBV12-3/TRBV12-4 | - | TRBD2 | TGTGCCAGCAGTTGGACTAGTCCAGATACGCAGTATTTT | CASSWTSPDTQYF
TRBJ1-2 | TRBV30 | - | - | TGTGCCTGGAGTGTACTGGGGAACTATGGCTACACCTTC | CAWSVLGNYGYTF
TRBJ1-2 | TRBV29-1 | - | - | TGCAGCGTTGACCGACAGGTGAGCTATGGCTACACCTTC | CSVDRQVSYGYTF
TRBJ1-2 | TRBV5-1 | few | - | TGCGCCAGCAGCAGGGACCGGGGCTCTAACTATGGCTACACCTTC | CASSRDRGSNYGYTF
TRBJ2-7 | TRBV10-3 | - | TRBD1 | TGTGCCATCAGTGGGACAGGCTTCCTGGCCTACGAGCAGTACTTC | CAISGTGFLAYEQYF
TRBJ1-1 | TRBV11-2 | - | - | TGTGCCAGCAGCTTAGTTGTCTCTGAAGCTTTCTTT | CASSLVVSEAFF
TRBJ1-2 | TRBV6-5 | few | - | TGTGCCAGCAGTTACGGAGGGGGCTATGGCTACACCTTC | CASSYGGGYGYTF
TRBJ2-7 | TRBV6-6 | - | TRBD1 | TGTGCCAGCAGTTACGGGACAGGGGGGTCCACTTACGAGCAGTACTTC | CASSYGTGGSTYEQYF
TRBJ1-1 | TRBV6-6 | - | - | TGTGCCAGCAGACCCGGGGCTTCGGACACTGAAGCTTTCTTT | CASRPGASDTEAFF
TRBJ2-7 | TRBV6-5 | once | TRBD1 | TGTGCCAGCAGAGACAGGGGTCTAAGCTCCTACGAGCAGTACTTC | CASRDRGLSSYEQYF
TRBJ1-1 | TRBV12-3/TRBV12-4 | - | TRBD1 | TGTGCCAGCAGGCGACAGGGGAACACTGAAGCTTTCTTT | CASRRQGNTEAFF
TRBJ2-7 | TRBV29-1 | - | - | TGCAGCGTTACCAAAGGCTACGAGCAGTACTTC | CSVTKGYEQYF
TRBJ2-5 | TRBV6-5 | - | TRBD2 | TGTGCCAGCAGCCGGGGGGGCTGGGAGACCCAGTACTTC | CASSRGGWETQYF
TRBJ2-5 | TRBV15 | - | TRBD2 | TGTGCCACCAGCCCAGGGAAGCGGGGGGGTTGGGAGACCCAGTACTTC | CATSPGKRGGWETQYF
TRBJ2-2 | TRBV10-3 | - | - | TGTGCCATCAGTGAGTCGATTGCGACCAACACCGGGGAGCTGTTTTTT | CAISESIATNTGELFF
TRBJ2-5 | TRBV20-1 | - | - | TGCAGCTGGGGGCTTGGAGAGACCCAGTACTTC | CSWGLGETQYF
TRBJ1-4 | TRBV5-1 | once | - | TGCGCCAGCAGCTTGGAGGGGAGTTATAATGAAAAACTGTTTTTT | CASSLEGSYNEKLFF
TRBJ1-3 | TRBV7-2 | - | - | TGTGCCAGCAGTTTCTCCCAGGGTTCGGGAAACACCATATATTTT | CASSFSQGSGNTIYF
TRBJ2-1 | TRBV13 | - | - | TGTGCCAGCAGCTTAGGAAAACGACTAGGAGGGCAGTTCTTC | CASSLGKRLGGQFF
TRBJ1-4 | TRBV4-1 | - | TRBD1 | TGCGCCAGCAGCCACGGAGGAGGGGGCGCATATGAAAAACTGTTTTTT | CASSHGGGGAYEKLFF
TRBJ2-1 | TRBV7-8 | once | TRBD2 | TGTGCCAGCAGCCTGGGCTTATGGGGGAGGGGGCAGTTCTTC | CASSLGLWGRGQFF
TRBJ1-3 | TRBV30 | few | - | TGTGCCTGGGGTTACTCTGGAAACACCATATATTTT | CAWGYSGNTIYF
TRBJ2-5 | TRBV5-1 | once | - | TGCGCCAGCAGTTTTACTTTTCAAGAGACCCAGTACTTC | CASSFTFQETQYF
TRBJ2-1 | TRBV19 | - | TRBD2 | TGTGCCAGTAGTTCCAAGACTAGCGGGGGGCTCAAGCAGTTCTTC | CASSSKTSGGLKQFF